This passage covers 28 T cell receptor beta chains from one sample sequenced in a study of neurological immune-mediated disorders. TCRdb reprocessed the 5' RACE reads via MiXCR and lists one record per CDR3 protein. The sample shows about 58,000 distinct CDR3 sequences, 3% to 4% of them seen only once. Source material: PBMCs. The origin of the receptors is a woman aged 55-70 years with multiple sclerosis.

This clonotype showed up many times. This chain uses TRBV28 with TRBJ2-1, with TRBD1 matching over 8 bases. J lost 7 bases, V lost 3 bases, and 8 bases had no gene match. This CDR3 has 15 amino acids. Looked up from germline, CDR1 is MDHEN and CDR2 is SYDVKM. CDR3 protein: CASSFNRGSRNEQFF. In DNA form, the CDR3 reads TGTGCCAGCAGTTTTAACAGGGGGAGTAGGAATGAGCAGTTCTTC. Together with reference TRBV28 and TRBJ2-1, the CDR3 gives the full variable domain: DVKVTQSSRYLVKRTGEKVFLECVQDMDHENMFWYRQDPGLGLRLIYFSYDVKMKEKGDIPEGYSVSREKKERFSLILESASTNQTSMYLCASSFNRGSRNEQFFGPGTRLTVL.

This clonotype was detected ten times or more. The chain combines TRBV7-9 with TRBJ2-7, with 9 bases fitting TRBD1. This CDR3 has 15 amino acids. Trimming at V came to 5 bases and at J to 5 bases, leaving 10 bases not matched to a gene. Germline-derived CDR1 and CDR2 are SEHNR and FQNEAQ (reference sequence). CDR3 in DNA: TGTGCCAGCAGCGGCCGGGACAGGGTGGTGGACGAGCAGTACTTC. Residues: CASSGRDRVVDEQYF.

Concerning this clonotype: A much more abundant neighbour one base away suggests this may be a read error. This chain uses TRBV24-1 with TRBJ1-2, with D hard to call. CDR1 and CDR2 from the germline V gene are KGHDR and SFDVKD. This CDR3 region has 13 residues. The CDR3 here is CATSDRDNYGYIF. CDR3 coding DNA: TGTGCCACCAGTGATCGAGATAACTATGGCTACATCTTC.

This clonotype was observed at least ten times. The gene calls are TRBV5-1 and TRBJ2-2; D gene unclear. Germline-derived CDR1 and CDR2 are SGHRS and YFSETQ. V was trimmed by 4 bases and J by 0 bases, leaving 7 bases between them. CDR3 size: 14 residues. The CDR3 nucleotides read TGCGCCAGCAGCCCGCAATCGAACACCGGGGAGCTGTTTTTT. This gives the protein CASSPQSNTGELFF.

In its sample, this clonotype was seen many times. This chain uses TRBV6-6 with TRBJ1-2; D remains ambiguous. CDR3 length: 12 residues. CDR1 and CDR2 from the germline V gene are MNHNY and SVGAGI (reference sequence). Trimming left V 6 bases short and J 10 bases short, with 15 bases between. The CDR3 region is CASSPPAHPYTF. CDR3 sequence (DNA): TGTGCCAGCAGCCCCCCCGCACATCCCTACACCTTC.

This clonotype was recorded at least ten times. The chain links TRBV29-1 to TRBJ2-7; TRBD2 is a possible D gene (5 bases). V lost 3 bases and J 5 bases, leaving 8 bases between the germline ends. The CDR3 has 11 amino acids. Germline assignment: CDR1 SQVTM and CDR2 ANQGSEA. The CDR3 sequence: CSVDSGNEQYF. For the CDR3, the DNA is TGCAGCGTTGACTCGGGGAACGAGCAGTACTTC.

At least ten counts were recorded for this clonotype. The rearrangement links TRBV7-2 to TRBJ2-3, with 10 bases that match TRBD2. The CDR3 covers 16 residues. The ends lost 5 bases at V and 1 base at J; junction bases unmatched: 6. Per the germline V gene, CDR1 is SGHTA and CDR2 is FQGNSA. CDR3 DNA sequence: TGTGCCAGCAGCCCGCTAGCGGGGGTACGCACAGATACGCAGTATTTT. Translating it yields CASSPLAGVRTDTQYF.

There are many counts of this clonotype. The CDR3 loop reads CSATDFSGANVLTF. The CDR3 DNA reads TGCAGTGCCACGGACTTCTCTGGGGCCAACGTCCTGACTTTC. V and J are TRBV20-1 and TRBJ2-6; perhaps TRBD2 as D (5 bases). The V end was cut by 6 bases, the J end by 0 bases, with 9 bases between. Germline CDR1 and CDR2: DFQATT and SNEGSKA (reference sequence). The CDR3 consists of 14 residues.

At least ten counts were recorded for this clonotype. The chain uses TRBV20-1 and TRBJ2-2, with 9 bases matching TRBD1. The CDR3 spans 16 residues. V lost 2 bases, J lost 5 bases, and 9 bases stayed unmatched. Germline CDR1 and CDR2: DFQATT and SNEGSKA (reference sequence). The CDR3 sequence: CSARSDRGIVTGELFF. In DNA, the CDR3 is TGCAGTGCTAGAAGCGACAGGGGGATAGTGACCGGGGAGCTGTTTTTT.

This clonotype was observed many times. The CDR3 sequence: CSVVKPISYEQYF. In nucleotides, the CDR3 is TGCAGCGTTGTAAAGCCAATCTCCTACGAGCAGTACTTC. The chain couples TRBV29-1 to TRBJ2-7; D uncertain. Germline V gene data show CDR1 as SQVTM and CDR2 as ANQGSEA. Trimming left V 4 bases short and J 0 bases short, with 10 bases between. The CDR3 is 13 amino acids.

This clonotype was observed a handful of times. This may come from a read error, since a much larger clone is one base off. The V and J genes are TRBV20-1 and TRBJ2-3, with a possible D match to TRBD1 (5 bases). Germline V gene data show CDR1 as DFQATT and CDR2 as SNEGSKA (reference sequence). The CDR3 sequence is 13 residues long. Written as DNA, the CDR3 is TGCAGTGCTAGAGATTCTGGGGCCGCACTATTATCTTTT. It translates to CSARDSGAALLSF.

This clonotype was seen ten or more times. The chain couples TRBV7-2 to TRBJ1-2; unclear D gene. The length of the CDR3 is 14 residues. The V gene's germline CDR1 is SGHTA and CDR2 FQGNSA. V gave up 0 bases and J gave up 2 bases, with 7 bases separating them. The CDR3 coding sequence is TGTGCCAGCAGCTTAGCCTCCAGGAACTATGGCTACACCTTC. Translation: CASSLASRNYGYTF.

This clonotype was found many times. The gene calls are TRBV7-2 and TRBJ1-5; 8 bases are a match to TRBD1. This CDR3 is built from 14 residues. V trimming: 2 bases; J trimming: 4 bases; junction bases outside the gene matches: 1. Germline V CDR1 and CDR2: SGHTA, FQGNSA. CDR3 DNA: TGTGCCAGCAGCTTAAGACAGGGGAATCAGCCCCAGCATTTT. Its translation is CASSLRQGNQPQHF.

This clonotype occurred many times. The genes are TRBV20-1 and TRBJ1-5; 8 nucleotides line up with TRBD1. The CDR3 length is 12 residues. V was pared by 6 bases and J by 5 bases, with 3 bases of the junction left unmatched. The germline V gene encodes CDR1 DFQATT and CDR2 SNEGSKA (reference sequence). This CDR3 reads CSASTGDQPQHF. The CDR3 region has the DNA TGCAGTGCCTCGACAGGGGATCAGCCCCAGCATTTT.

At least ten counts were recorded for this clonotype. This chain links TRBV7-9 with TRBJ2-1, with 7 positions matching TRBD2. The CDR3 totals 15 residues. The junction had 0 bases not matched to a gene; V was cut back by 1 base and J by 0 bases. Per the germline V gene, CDR1 is SEHNR and CDR2 is FQNEAQ (reference sequence). The CDR3: CASSLERGSYNEQFF. The CDR3 coding sequence is TGTGCCAGCAGCTTAGAGCGGGGCTCCTACAATGAGCAGTTCTTC.

This clonotype was recorded many times. The J gene is TRBJ2-3, the V gene TRBV5-1; 13 nucleotides agree with TRBD2. The CDR3 loop spans 16 amino acids. V shed 3 bases and J 1 base; nucleotides not matched to a gene: 2. Germline assignment: CDR1 SGHRS and CDR2 YFSETQ. The DNA for the CDR3 is TGCGCCAGCAGCTCGGGGACTAGCGGGGGCACAGATACGCAGTATTTT. Protein product: CASSSGTSGGTDTQYF.

In this sample, this clonotype turned up a few times. V gene TRBV6-6 combines with J gene TRBJ1-6; D is unclear. The CDR3 is 15 amino acids. With 8 bases removed from V and 4 bases from J, the gap between germline ends came to 15 bases. CDR1 MNHNY and CDR2 SVGAGI come from the germline V gene (reference sequence). The CDR3 DNA is TGTGCCAGCGCGACTCGGAGGAGGTATAATTCACCCCTCCACTTT. Encoded protein: CASATRRRYNSPLHF.

In its sample, this clonotype was seen many times. The DNA of the CDR3 is TGTGCCAGCAGCCAAGGTCGCAGGGCTGGGGCCAACGTCCTGACTTTC. Its translation: CASSQGRRAGANVLTF. The chain is built from TRBV3-1 and TRBJ2-6, with a possible D match to TRBD1 (5 bases). The V and J ends lost 1 base and 2 bases respectively, with 9 bases between them. Germline V CDR1 and CDR2: LGHDT, YNNKEL (reference sequence). This CDR3 spans 16 amino acids.

This clonotype was counted at least ten times. The DNA of the CDR3 is TGCGCCAGCAGCGCGGAGTATGAGCAGTTCTTC. The encoded protein is CASSAEYEQFF. The gene calls are TRBV5-1 and TRBJ2-1; D is unclear. The germline CDR1 and CDR2 sequences are SGHRS and YFSETQ. CDR3 length equals 11 residues. V lost 4 bases and J 8 bases, leaving 7 bases between the germline ends.

This clonotype was counted at least ten times. V gene TRBV20-1 combines with J gene TRBJ2-1; D is unresolved. Germline lookup yields CDR1 DFQATT and CDR2 SNEGSKA (reference sequence). This CDR3 is built from 15 residues. V lost 5 bases and J 4 bases, leaving 18 bases between the germline ends. The CDR3 loop is CSAEGSYQLYNEQFF. The CDR3 DNA reads as TGCAGTGCTGAAGGGTCCTACCAACTTTACAATGAGCAGTTCTTC.

This clonotype has a count of ten or more. V and J are TRBV5-1 and TRBJ1-4; TRBD1 agrees at 7 bases. The CDR3 totals 14 residues. After removal of 1 base from V and 5 bases from J, the junction contained 2 bases not matched to a gene. The germline V gene encodes CDR1 SGHRS and CDR2 YFSETQ. CDR3 region: CASSLTGDNEKLFF. The CDR3 nucleotides read TGCGCCAGCAGCTTGACAGGGGACAATGAAAAACTGTTTTTT. The variable domain in full, completed from reference TRBV5-1 and TRBJ1-4, reads KAGVTQTPRYLIKTRGQQVTLSCSPISGHRSVSWYQQTPGQGLQFLFEYFSETQRNKGNFPGRFSGRQFSNSRSEMNVSTLELGDSALYLCASSLTGDNEKLFFGSGTQLSVL.

This clonotype turned up a few times. A read error may be the cause here, since a much bigger clone is one base away. This rearrangement joins TRBV28 to TRBJ2-3; D may match TRBD1 or TRBD2 (7 bases each). Germline lookup yields CDR1 MDHEN and CDR2 SYDVKM. The CDR3 loop spans 15 amino acids. CDR3 DNA sequence: TGTGCCAGCAGTTTAAGCAGGGGGGGCACAGATACGAAGTATTTT. It specifies CASSLSRGGTDTKYF.

This clonotype was picked up many times. V is TRBV5-1 and J is TRBJ2-1; D unclear. Germline values: CDR1 SGHRS, CDR2 YFSETQ. Trimming left V 3 bases short and J 6 bases short, with 13 bases between. CDR3 size: 14 residues. The CDR3 reads CASSSTPGSNEQFF. The CDR3 coding sequence is TGCGCCAGCAGCTCCACCCCGGGCTCCAATGAGCAGTTCTTC.

This clonotype showed up many times. The rearrangement joins TRBV12-3 or TRBV12-4 to TRBJ2-3; D not resolved. V lost 3 bases and J 2 bases, leaving 6 bases between the germline ends. CDR3 length equals 13 residues. The CDR3 DNA reads as TGTGCCAGCAGTTTGGGCCACACAGATACGCAGTATTTT. Translated: CASSLGHTDTQYF.

There are many counts of this clonotype. The chain combines TRBV7-8 with TRBJ2-7; 7 positions agree with TRBD1. This CDR3 has 16 amino acids. With 1 base clipped from V and 5 bases from J, the junction kept 11 bases outside the gene matches. Germline V CDR1 and CDR2: SGHVS, FQNEAQ. CDR3 loop: CASSLGGIGQADEQYF. CDR3 coding DNA: TGTGCCAGCAGCTTAGGGGGGATCGGACAGGCAGACGAGCAGTACTTC.

This clonotype was detected ten times or more. The J gene is TRBJ2-7, the V gene TRBV20-1; the match to TRBD1 covers 9 bases. Germline V gives CDR1 DFQATT, CDR2 SNEGSKA (reference sequence). The CDR3 consists of 14 residues. The junction had 9 bases not matched to a gene; V was cut back by 6 bases and J by 3 bases. Here the CDR3 DNA reads TGCAGTGCGGAAATGCCGGGACAGGGCTACGAGCAGTACTTC. Translation gives CSAEMPGQGYEQYF.

The rearrangement uses TRBV20-1 and TRBJ2-1; 8 nucleotides agree with TRBD2. After removal of 6 bases from V and 0 bases from J, the junction contained 1 base not matched to a gene. Germline CDR1 is DFQATT and CDR2 is SNEGSKA (reference sequence). The CDR3 has 13 residues. The CDR3 reads CSAGTSSYNEQFF. The DNA of the CDR3 is TGCAGTGCCGGGACTAGCTCCTACAATGAGCAGTTCTTC.

This clonotype was seen more than once but under ten times. The missing conserved phenylalanine or tryptophan at the end of this CDR3 makes a read error likely. This rearrangement joins TRBV12-3 or TRBV12-4 to TRBJ1-2, with D hard to call. The CDR3 has 15 residues. V was clipped by 3 bases and J by 0 bases, with 11 bases between them. CDR3 DNA: TGTGCCAGCAGTTTTCGACGTAGACCTAACTATGGCTACACCTGC. Amino acid sequence: CASSFRRRPNYGYTC.